The T cell receptor (beta chain) under discussion was sequenced for a study of spatial heterogeneity in lung cancer. About the study: On average, each unique TCR and UMI combination appeared more than ten times in raw reads.

This sample's time point: sample taken at primary tumor resection. Whole RNA, which was extracted from tumor, nontumor lung tissue or frozen PBMC, was sequenced without any cell sorting. The donors, 60 to 80 patients with untreated early-stage non-small cell lung cancer, provided the samples. General study points: Blood showed ubiquitous tumor TCRs more often at resection than at routine follow-up.

Individually, TCR cDNA molecules were each labelled with a unique molecular identifier. From the 5' RACE reads, TCRdb called clonotypes with MiXCR, one entry per CDR3 protein. The sample shows about 16,000 distinct CDR3 sequences, over 6.5% of them seen only once. The length of the CDR3 is 14 residues. Trimming pared 11 bases from V and 4 bases from J, leaving 15 bases between. The germline V gene encodes CDR1 SEHNR and CDR2 FQNEAQ (reference sequence). At least ten counts were recorded for this clonotype. What it recognizes is unknown. The chain has TRBV7-9 and TRBJ1-6; D is ambiguous. The sequenced sample was PBMCs, obtained at surgery. The TCR was taken from a female donor with early-stage non-small cell lung cancer. Written as DNA, the CDR3 is TGTGCCGCCGCCCCGGGCATGTATAATTCACCCCTCCACTTT. This encodes CAAAPGMYNSPLHF.